Listed here is a single T cell receptor beta chain. The antigen is unknown. Profiling relied on immunoSEQ multiplex PCR, and the TCRdb table lists in-frame clones only, not all of them. The sample gives tens of thousands of clones, approximately 93% of which show up once; about 4.4% is in the top ten. The data belong to a study of cytomegalovirus exposure and HLA in healthy donors. Overall study results and limits: The authors confirmed in vitro that a few CMV-associated chains were specific for CMV antigens.

Germline V CDR1 and CDR2: GTSNPN, SVGIG (reference sequence). The V end lost 3 bases, the J end lost 9 bases, and 16 bases lay between the germline ends. The CDR3 sequence is 13 residues long. Among the approximately 130 subjects of the validation cohort, separate from the approximately 660-subject first cohort, were the donors. This sequence originates from a man younger than 35 in good health and CMV-seropositive. The V gene is TRBV30, the J gene TRBJ2-3; a weak D match, TRBD1 (6 bases). Material: PBMCs. The CDR3 sequence: CAWSATGSRTQYF. In nucleotides, the CDR3 is TGTGCCTGGAGCGCTACAGGGAGTCGGACGCAGTATTTT.